The 32 T cell receptor beta chains listed next were all sequenced from one sample in a study of blood T cell repertoires in COVID-19. Generated by immunoSEQ multiplex PCR, the TCRdb table keeps only in-frame clones and is missing some. This sample has approximately 310,000 clones, with about 90% found just once. The specimen was peripheral blood. Every receptor here comes from a woman in her forties or fifties who had recovered from COVID-19.

The CDR3 loop reads CASSSVYYHGYTF. The CDR3 DNA follows: TGTGCCAGCAGTTCCGTTTACTACCATGGCTACACCTTC. The rearrangement links TRBV6-5 to TRBJ1-2; no clear D gene. V dropped 4 bases and J dropped 6 bases, with 12 bases sitting between them. The CDR3 is made up of 13 amino acids. Germline CDR1 reads MNHEY; CDR2 reads SVGAGI.

This chain connects TRBV29-1 to TRBJ1-2, with 11 positions matching TRBD1. There are 13 residues in the CDR3. CDR1 and CDR2 from the germline V gene are SQVTM and ANQGSEA. V lost 4 bases and J lost 8; bases outside the gene matches: 6. The chain's CDR3 is CSVGTGGHGGYTF. The CDR3 nucleotides are TGCAGCGTTGGGACAGGGGGCCACGGGGGCTACACCTTC.

J is TRBJ2-5 and V is TRBV4-2; 8 nucleotides match TRBD2. The CDR3 length is 15 residues. Germline trimming cut 0 bases from V and 4 bases from J; bases unmatched to any gene: 4. Germline V gene lookup returns CDR1 LGHNA and CDR2 YNFKEQ. CDR3 nucleotides: TGTGCCAGCAGCCAAGAGAGGCTAGCGGGAGAGACCCAGTACTTC. Protein sequence: CASSQERLAGETQYF.

In this sample, this clone turned up a few times. The V call is TRBV11-2, the J call TRBJ1-6, with 10 positions matching TRBD1. CDR1 and CDR2 from the germline V gene are SGHAT and FQNNGV. The CDR3 consists of 15 residues. V lost 3 bases to trimming and J lost 11 bases; unmatched junction nucleotides: 7. CDR3 coding DNA: TGTGCCAGCAGCTTTTCGGGACAGGGGCTGCCACCCCTCCACTTT. Protein sequence: CASSFSGQGLPPLHF.

This clone was seen more than once but under ten times. V and J are TRBV16 and TRBJ1-5; possible D gene TRBD1, 6 bases. Trimming took off 2 bases at V and 4 bases at J, with 6 bases between the two ends. The CDR3 length is 13 residues. Germline V gives CDR1 KGHSY, CDR2 FQNENV. DNA for the CDR3: TGTGCCAGCAGCCAAAGGGGGAATCAGCCCCAGCATTTT. Translated, it gives CASSQRGNQPQHF. The full variable domain, in which reference TRBV16 and TRBJ1-5 provide the parts outside the CDR3, is GEEVAQTPKHLVRGEGQKAKLYCAPIKGHSYVFWYQQVLKNEFKFLISFQNENVFDETGMPKERFSAKCLPNSPCSLEIQATKLEDSAVYFCASSQRGNQPQHFGDGTRLSIL.

This chain uses TRBV18 with TRBJ1-2, with 8 bases that match TRBD1. Per the germline V gene, CDR1 is KGHSH and CDR2 is LQKENI. The CDR3 contains 14 residues. After removal of 3 bases from V and 3 bases from J, the junction contained 3 bases not matched to a gene. CDR3 DNA sequence: TGTGCCAGCTCACCGGGACAGGACTACTATGGCTACACCTTC. Residues: CASSPGQDYYGYTF.

This sequence joins TRBV7-8 and TRBJ2-5; 8 nucleotides align to TRBD2. This CDR3 has 16 amino acids. Germline V gene sequence: CDR1 SGHVS, CDR2 FQNEAQ. The ends lost 5 bases at V and 4 bases at J; junction bases unmatched: 12. The CDR3 loop reads CASSPRGIAGIETQYF. CDR3 nucleotides: TGTGCCAGCAGCCCCCGAGGTATAGCGGGGATAGAGACCCAGTACTTC. Full variable domain (rest looked up from reference TRBV7-8 and TRBJ2-5): GAGVSQSPRYKVAKRGQDVALRCDPISGHVSLFWYQQALGQGPEFLTYFQNEAQLDKSGLPSDRFFAERPEGSVSTLKIQRTQQEDSAVYLCASSPRGIAGIETQYFGPGTRLLVL.

The chain uses TRBV19 and TRBJ2-1; 9 bases map to TRBD1. Trimming cost V 6 bases and J 8 bases; bases outside gene matches: 5. Germline lookup yields CDR1 LNHDA and CDR2 SQIVND (reference sequence). The CDR3 is 13 amino acids. The CDR3 DNA follows: TGTGCCAGTAGGGACAGGGGTAACGATGAGCAGTTCTTC. Its translation: CASRDRGNDEQFF.

The chain joins TRBV5-5 to TRBJ2-2, with D unresolved. The CDR3 runs to 12 residues. In germline, CDR1 is SGHKS, CDR2 YYEKEE (reference sequence). V was trimmed by 2 bases and J by 7 bases, leaving 6 bases between them. The CDR3 sequence is CASSFPFGELFF. The DNA for the CDR3 is TGTGCCAGCAGCTTCCCTTTCGGGGAGCTGTTTTTT.

A few counts support this clone. This sequence joins TRBV2 and TRBJ2-1, with D perhaps matching TRBD2 (6 bases). This CDR3 is built from 12 residues. Germline V gene data show CDR1 as SNHLY and CDR2 as FYNNEI. Trimming removed 11 bases from V and 6 bases from J, with 14 bases in between. This chain's CDR3 is CAATVGGNEQFF. The CDR3 nucleotides are TGTGCCGCCACGGTGGGGGGCAATGAGCAGTTCTTC.

On this clone itself: A much larger clone is a single base away; this may be a read error. The rearrangement joins TRBV14 to TRBJ1-5; D is perhaps TRBD1 (6 bases). Trimming left V 2 bases short and J 3 bases short, with 8 bases between. CDR1 and CDR2 from the germline V gene are SGHDN and FVKESK. The CDR3 runs to 14 residues. Written as DNA, the CDR3 is TGTGCCAGCAGCCAACAGGGGATCAATCAGCCCCAGCATTTT. Translated: CASSQQGINQPQHF.

The V call is TRBV23-1, the J call TRBJ2-1, with a tentative D call TRBD1 (6 bases). TRBV23-1 is recorded as an ORF, its role being uncertain. With 4 bases removed from V and 5 bases from J, the gap between germline ends came to 21 bases. The length of the CDR3 is 17 residues. CDR3 bases: TGCGCCAGCAGTCTCCCCTTGACAGGCAGTCACCACAATGAGCAGTTCTTC. It codes for CASSLPLTGSHHNEQFF.

The CDR3 reads CASSPTGTGDTNYGYTF. In DNA form, the CDR3 reads TGTGCCAGCAGCCCAACCGGGACAGGCGATACTAACTATGGCTACACCTTC. This rearrangement joins TRBV7-2 to TRBJ1-2; TRBD1 matches at 8 bases. Germline V gene data show CDR1 as SGHTA and CDR2 as FQGNSA. CDR3 length: 17 residues. The J segment lost 0 bases and the V segment lost 5 bases, leaving 11 bases of the junction unmatched.

The J gene is TRBJ2-1, the V gene TRBV6-5; 9 nucleotides line up with TRBD1. The ends lost 5 bases at V and 7 bases at J; junction bases unmatched: 3. Per germline, CDR1 MNHEY and CDR2 SVGAGI. CDR3 size: 13 residues. The CDR3 loop is CASSRDRVNEQFF. In nucleotides, the CDR3 is TGTGCCAGCAGTCGGGACAGGGTAAATGAGCAGTTCTTC.

This chain links TRBV28 with TRBJ1-1; no reliable D call. The CDR3 contains 13 residues. V was pared by 6 bases and J by 1 base, with 9 bases between. Germline CDR1 is MDHEN and CDR2 is SYDVKM. Here the CDR3 DNA reads TGTGCCAGCAGGGCCCCTTCGAACACTGAAGCTTTCTTT. This gives the protein CASRAPSNTEAFF.

V usage is TRBV7-9 and J usage is TRBJ2-5; D unresolved. This CDR3 contains 18 residues. Trimming pared 1 base from V and 2 bases from J, leaving 20 bases between. CDR1 is SEHNR and CDR2 is FQNEAQ in the germline V gene (reference sequence). CDR3 sequence reads: CASSLGIIFQRGQETQYF. The CDR3 nucleotides are TGTGCCAGCAGCTTAGGCATTATATTCCAGCGTGGACAAGAGACCCAGTACTTC.

The chain employs TRBV28 and TRBJ2-7; TRBD1 aligns across 9 bases. Germline V lookup: CDR1 MDHEN, CDR2 SYDVKM. Germline trimming cut 6 bases from V and 4 bases from J; bases unmatched to any gene: 7. This CDR3 spans 14 amino acids. CDR3 residues: CASSSRDRVYEQYF. CDR3 sequence (DNA): TGTGCCAGCAGCTCCAGGGACAGGGTTTACGAGCAGTACTTC.

This sequence joins TRBV2 and TRBJ1-1, with 7 nucleotides matching TRBD1. V shed 5 bases, J shed 4 bases, and the junction held 4 bases outside the gene matches. The CDR3 loop spans 13 amino acids. CDR1 and CDR2 (germline): SNHLY, FYNNEI. CDR3 sequence: CASSLTGATEAFF. CDR3 bases: TGTGCCAGCAGTTTAACAGGGGCCACTGAAGCTTTCTTT.

The V and J genes are TRBV25-1 and TRBJ2-1; TRBD2 agrees at 8 bases. V dropped 4 bases and J dropped 4; count of bases not matched to a gene: 0. The CDR3 sequence is 13 residues long. The germline CDR1 and CDR2 sequences are MGHDK and SYGVNS. This CDR3 is CASSGGRYNEQFF. Here the CDR3 DNA reads TGTGCCAGCAGTGGCGGGAGGTACAATGAGCAGTTCTTC.

V usage is TRBV4-1 and J usage is TRBJ1-5; D is uncertain. Trimming removed 4 bases at V and 0 bases at J, with 10 bases between. CDR3 length: 15 amino acids. CDR1 and CDR2 from the germline V gene are MGHRA and YSYEKL. The CDR3 here is CASSLAGHSNQPQHF. CDR3 nucleotide sequence: TGCGCCAGCAGCCTTGCGGGCCATAGCAATCAGCCCCAGCATTTT.

V gene TRBV7-9 combines with J gene TRBJ1-1, with 7 bases lining up with TRBD1. The ends lost 5 bases at V and 11 bases at J; junction bases unmatched: 11. Germline-derived CDR1 and CDR2 are SEHNR and FQNEAQ (reference sequence). This CDR3 has 13 amino acids. CDR3 in amino acids: CASSPGVTGSAFF. CDR3 bases: TGTGCCAGCAGCCCTGGGGTGACAGGGAGTGCTTTCTTT.

The chain couples TRBV6-2 or TRBV6-3 to TRBJ2-1; 10 bases map to TRBD2. With 6 bases clipped from V and 8 bases from J, the junction kept 16 bases outside the gene matches. Per the germline V gene, CDR1 is MNHEY and CDR2 is SVGEGT. There are 17 residues in the CDR3. The CDR3 DNA reads TGTGCCAGCAGCTCCTGGACTAGCGGAGGAGTTTTGGATGAGCAGTTCTTC. Residues: CASSSWTSGGVLDEQFF.

The gene calls are TRBV30 and TRBJ2-2; possible D gene TRBD1, 5 bases. The V gene lost 0 bases and the J gene lost 6 bases, with 8 bases spanning the gap. Germline CDR1 GTSNPN, CDR2 SVGIG (reference sequence). The CDR3 is 13 residues long. This CDR3 reads CAWSVGAPGELFF. CDR3 in DNA: TGTGCCTGGAGTGTAGGGGCGCCCGGGGAGCTGTTTTTT.

The J gene is TRBJ1-2, the V gene TRBV30; 7 nucleotides agree with TRBD1. The CDR3 spans 16 residues. The junction had 15 bases not matched to a gene; V was cut back by 0 bases and J by 8 bases. The germline gives CDR1 GTSNPN, CDR2 SVGIG (reference sequence). DNA for the CDR3: TGTGCCTGGAGTGTGAACTCGGACAGGTTGGGAGGAGGCTACACCTTC. This codes for CAWSVNSDRLGGGYTF.

The V and J genes are TRBV6-2 or TRBV6-3 and TRBJ1-1; D is ambiguous. Trimming removed 5 bases from V and 1 base from J, with 8 bases in between. The CDR3 is made up of 13 amino acids. Germline CDR1 reads MNHEY; CDR2 reads SVGEGT. The CDR3 DNA follows: TGTGCCAGCAGTGGGCAGAGGAACACTGAAGCTTTCTTT. Residues: CASSGQRNTEAFF.

This chain links TRBV5-4 with TRBJ1-6; 8 nucleotides match TRBD1. CDR1 is SGHNT, CDR2 YYREEE, per germline (reference sequence). With 0 bases clipped from V and 8 bases from J, the junction kept 4 bases outside the gene matches. The CDR3 has 15 residues. The DNA of the CDR3 is TGTGCCAGCAGCTTGGTTCCAGGGGGCGATTCACCCCTCCACTTT. This codes for CASSLVPGGDSPLHF.

This chain links TRBV27 with TRBJ2-5; D may be TRBD2 (6 bases). Germline values: CDR1 MNHEY, CDR2 SMNVEV (reference sequence). The CDR3 is made up of 13 amino acids. The ends were cut back, 8 bases at V and 2 bases at J, with 12 bases in the middle. CDR3 region: CASSSSDQETQYF. The DNA of the CDR3 is TGTGCCAGCTCCTCTAGCGATCAAGAGACCCAGTACTTC.

This rearrangement joins TRBV27 to TRBJ2-2, with TRBD2 matching 8 bases. The CDR3 loop spans 14 amino acids. Germline V CDR1 and CDR2: MNHEY, SMNVEV (reference sequence). V dropped 6 bases and J dropped 1; count of bases not matched to a gene: 1. This chain's CDR3 is CASRLAENTGELFF. The CDR3 DNA sequence: TGTGCCAGCAGACTAGCGGAGAACACCGGGGAGCTGTTTTTT.

The J gene is TRBJ1-1, the V gene TRBV27, with no clear D. The CDR3 is 14 amino acids. CDR1 MNHEY and CDR2 SMNVEV come from the germline V gene (reference sequence). Between the trimmed V and J ends, which lost 6 bases and 6 bases, there was a span of 17 bases. CDR3 protein: CASSPTGKRAEAFF. In DNA form, the CDR3 reads TGTGCCAGCAGCCCTACGGGAAAGCGGGCTGAAGCTTTCTTT.

The chain couples TRBV5-5 to TRBJ2-5; 7 nucleotides align to TRBD1. Losses at the gene ends were 4 bases for V and 3 bases for J; bases not matched to a gene: 9. Germline assignment: CDR1 SGHKS and CDR2 YYEKEE (reference sequence). This CDR3 region has 15 residues. For the CDR3, the DNA is TGTGCCAGCAGCCCCAGACAGGGAAGAAAAGAGACCCAGTACTTC. Translating gives CASSPRQGRKETQYF. Variable domain in full (rest from reference TRBV5-5 and TRBJ2-5): DAGVTQSPTHLIKTRGQQVTLRCSPISGHKSVSWYQQVLGQGPQFIFQYYEKEERGRGNFPDRFSARQFPNYSSELNVNALLLGDSALYLCASSPRQGRKETQYFGPGTRLLVL.

The CDR3 loop is CASSQGSNQPQHF. For the CDR3, the DNA is TGTGCCAGCAGCCAGGGGAGCAATCAGCCCCAGCATTTT. The V and J genes are TRBV12-3 or TRBV12-4 and TRBJ1-5; D might be TRBD1 (6 bases). The V gene lost 6 bases and the J gene lost 1 base, with 7 bases spanning the gap. This CDR3 region has 13 residues.

The chain carries TRBV6-5 and TRBJ1-5; no clear D. With 6 bases removed from V and 2 bases from J, the gap between germline ends came to 11 bases. The CDR3 extends over 14 amino acids. Germline CDR1 reads MNHEY; CDR2 reads SVGAGI. CDR3 residues: CASRPVGRNQPQHF. CDR3 coding DNA: TGTGCCAGCAGACCGGTGGGCCGCAATCAGCCCCAGCATTTT.